This section outlines one T cell receptor beta chain sequence together with its context. The germline V and J ends were trimmed by 2 bases and 7 bases, with 12 bases remaining between them. This CDR3 region has 14 residues. Germline-derived CDR1 and CDR2 are SNHLY and FYNNEI. The sample is drawn from a study of blood T cell repertoires in COVID-19. Study-wide context: COVID-19 samples, acute and convalescent, were from the United States, Italy and Spain.

During active infection, Seattle patients enrolled and were then monitored through disease. As processed by the authors: Quantification of nucleated cells was approximated via reference gene primer amplification. Sequencing used immunoSEQ multiplex PCR; TCRdb keeps in-frame clones, though not all of them. V, J and clone size derive from that table, while D and trimming were established from the DNA sequence. This table holds some 350,000 clones, more than 70% found once. V usage is TRBV2 and J usage is TRBJ1-5; D is possibly TRBD1 (6 bases). The sequence came from a woman aged 30 to 39 with COVID-19, enrolled during active disease. The sample comprised peripheral blood. CDR3 loop: CASSERIRGQPQHF. CDR3 sequence (DNA): TGTGCCAGCAGTGAAAGGATCAGGGGCCAGCCCCAGCATTTT.